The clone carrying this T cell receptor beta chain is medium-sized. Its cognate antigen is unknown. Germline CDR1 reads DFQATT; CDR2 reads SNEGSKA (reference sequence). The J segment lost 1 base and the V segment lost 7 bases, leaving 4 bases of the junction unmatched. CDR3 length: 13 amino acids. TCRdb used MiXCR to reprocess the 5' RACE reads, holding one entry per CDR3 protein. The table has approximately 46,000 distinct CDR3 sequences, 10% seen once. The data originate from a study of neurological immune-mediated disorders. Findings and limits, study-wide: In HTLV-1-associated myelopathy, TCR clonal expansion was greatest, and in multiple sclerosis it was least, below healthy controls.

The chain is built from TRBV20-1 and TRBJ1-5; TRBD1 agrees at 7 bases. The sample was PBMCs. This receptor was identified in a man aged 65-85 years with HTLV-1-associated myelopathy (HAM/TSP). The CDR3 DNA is TGCAGTGTACGGGGACAGAGCAATCAGCCCCAGCATTTT. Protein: CSVRGQSNQPQHF.